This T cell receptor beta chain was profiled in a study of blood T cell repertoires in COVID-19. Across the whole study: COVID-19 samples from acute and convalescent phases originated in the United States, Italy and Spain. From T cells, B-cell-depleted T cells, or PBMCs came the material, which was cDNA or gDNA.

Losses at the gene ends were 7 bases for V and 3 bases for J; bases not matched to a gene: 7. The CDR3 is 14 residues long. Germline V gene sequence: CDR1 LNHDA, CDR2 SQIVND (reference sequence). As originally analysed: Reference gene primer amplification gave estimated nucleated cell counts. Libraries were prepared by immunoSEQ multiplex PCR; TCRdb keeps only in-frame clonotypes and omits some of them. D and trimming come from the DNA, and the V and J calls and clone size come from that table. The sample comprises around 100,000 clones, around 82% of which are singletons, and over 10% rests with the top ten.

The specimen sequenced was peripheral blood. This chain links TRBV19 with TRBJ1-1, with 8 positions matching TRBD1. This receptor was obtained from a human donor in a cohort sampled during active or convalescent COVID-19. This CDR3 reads CASTLGQADTEAFF. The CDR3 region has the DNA TGTGCCAGTACCCTGGGACAGGCGGACACTGAAGCTTTCTTT.